The source of this T cell receptor beta chain is a study of cytomegalovirus exposure and HLA in healthy donors (dated by TCRdb to the late 2010s). General notes on the study: According to an earlier analysis of 550 to 750 of the donors, about 179 million T cells yielded roughly 110 million unique TCR beta sequences and approximately 300 Gb of sequence data. A later analysis re-analyzed previously published TCR beta repertoires from 600 to 850 donors and added high-resolution HLA genotyping to study TCR occurrence patterns. Using immunosequencing, the study profiled T cell repertoires from around 670 subjects and related those repertoires to cytomegalovirus serostatus. The study combined high-throughput TCR immunosequencing, statistical association of individual TCRs with disease status, and machine learning to predict cytomegalovirus infection status. An earlier analysis of a few hundred of the donors applied high-throughput TCR beta sequencing to assess whether each TCR beta V gene segment acted as functional or pseudogenic. The aim of the study was to test whether cataloging public T cell receptors could identify signatures of past pathogen exposure. A separate validation cohort of 100 to 150 different subjects was used in addition to the roughly 700-subject first cohort. Typing coverage differed by locus: A, B, C, DRB1 and DQB1 were typed in roughly 629-640 donors, DQA1 in 500 to 550, DPA1 in approximately 610, and DPB1 in 450 to 480. About 5 DR-DQ haplotypes were handled as single units for association and clustering, since linkage in the cohort was strong. Among almost 400 genotyped donors of the cohort, an average of about 240,000 unique TCR beta nucleotide sequences were sequenced per donor, 15% to 20% of them non-productive. All discovery cohort repertoires had been generated using a single sequencing platform. Among the roughly 400 genotyped donors, around 81% belonged to the genetic ancestry cluster associated with self-reported Caucasian donors. Rather than using new phenotypic data, the later analysis identified candidate immune exposures from TCR beta sequences and from how often those sequences occurred across donors. Alongside the repertoire data, information on donor age, sex, ethnicity and CMV serostatus was compiled. About 280 gigabases of sequencing data and 70 million to 95 million unique TCR sequences made up an early release that covered several hundred HLA-typed donors. A later genetic analysis used genome-wide SNP genotypes for about 65% of the roughly 700 donors, treating that subset as a discovery cohort. Class I and class II HLA loci were covered by the typing at four-digit resolution. Study-level results and caveats: In this cohort, only TCR beta chains were sequenced, and detectable features were limited by the absence of alpha or paired-chain data. In an earlier analysis of 587 of the donors, most TCR beta V segments were observed in productive rearrangements about 90% or about 30% of the time, broadly matching IMGT annotations. A further reported finding was that TCR beta sequences accurately predicted the HLA-A and HLA-B alleles for most subjects in the first cohort. Because counts were too low, roughly 17 rarely observed V segments, including chromosome 9 orphons, were left out of the earlier analysis of several hundred of the donors. A later analysis found that TCR association rates varied across HLA loci, with DRB1 alleles showing the most associated TCRs and HLA-C alleles the fewest. Presence/absence analyses assumed roughly uniform sequencing depth across donors, an assumption that may not hold. Linkage disequilibrium might explain the correlated functional status among segregating V segments, but an unknown experimental factor could not be ruled out. Cytomegalovirus status was reported to be diagnosed by the classifier with high specificity and sensitivity in both the original and validation cohorts. In a later analysis, more than 15,000 TCR beta sequences were associated with specific HLA alleles at a false discovery rate of 0.05. A later genetic analysis reported fewer N-insertions in productive TCRs among donors in an Asian-associated ancestry cluster than the approximately 670-donor mean. A group of highly shared sequence variants was considered likely to be a technical artifact of the sequencing pipeline. In vitro tests confirmed that three of the cytomegalovirus-associated TCR beta chains recognize cytomegalovirus antigens. Strong co-occurrence of HLA alleles, especially DR and DQ, made assigning TCR associations to individual alleles difficult. In a later analysis, most CMV-associated TCR beta chains were found to appear HLA-restricted, with HLA associations seemingly driven largely by CMV exposure. In a later analysis, HLA-associated TCR beta chains were found to be more clonally expanded and to have lower generation probabilities than equally common non-associated chains. For the cohort, immune exposure information was limited to CMV serostatus. Because HLA typing was unavailable for some donors at each locus, only the typed subset was used in association tests. The study listed 150 to 200 TCR beta chains as associated with cytomegalovirus. The authors suggested that the approach could potentially be generalized to other disease states and immunological phenotypes. Some IMGT-functional V segments, including TRBV6-2 and TRBV6-3, could not be told apart with the 87-base-pair reads, so those segments were excluded. Most TCR sequences were seen in very few donors, while some public TCRs were found in many individuals. In a later analysis, several top co-occurrence clusters were reported to appear linked to parvovirus B19, influenza, CMV and Epstein-Barr virus. V-gene and J-gene trimming of TCR beta chains was associated with a missense DCLRE1C variant in a later genetic analysis, and the association was replicated in an independent cohort.

A word on this clone: It lacks a known antigen. Per-nucleotide qualities are absent, and no much larger clonotype sits a single base away.

The protocol used for the library was the immunoSEQ multiplex PCR assay. For the multiplex PCR, a mixture combining 60 forward primers for TCR Vbeta segments and 13 reverse primers for TCR Jbeta segments was used. A multiplex PCR assay on genomic DNA amplified the CDR3 region of rearranged TCR beta genes. Amplified TCR beta libraries were sequenced as 87-base-pair reads on the Illumina HiSeq System. On the authors' methods: Across the roughly 670 repertoires, a later analysis counted some 80 million unique TCR beta chains, 9 million to 14 million of which were shared by at least two donors. Raw reads were error-corrected and collapsed into unique sequences by a nearest-neighbor algorithm in which closely related sequences were merged to remove PCR and sequencing errors. Alignment of CDR3 sequences to IMGT reference sequences was used to assign V, D and J gene segments. Each retained sequence needed at least a six-nucleotide match to both a V gene segment and a J gene segment. Rearrangements were called productive when the CDR3 lacked stop codons and stayed in frame with V and J; all others were non-productive. Following IMGT convention, CDR3 was defined as the stretch from the second conserved V-encoded cysteine to the conserved J-encoded phenylalanine. Sequences without an unambiguous match to a single V gene segment were excluded from the earlier analysis of approximately 560 of the donors. In an earlier analysis of roughly 500 of the donors, V segments were called functional above 56.7% productive rearrangements and were called segregating when the between-donor standard deviation exceeded 5%. A statistical classification framework was developed to diagnose cytomegalovirus status using the catalog of TCR beta chain sequences. A later analysis assigned V and J genes by comparing TCR nucleotide sequences with IMGT/GENE-DB human TR gene sequences. The TCRdist pipeline was used in a later analysis to assign CDR3 sequences and most-parsimonious VDJ recombination scenarios. In a later analysis, every TCR beta chain was defined by the combination of its CDR3 amino acid sequence and its V-gene family, and reads without a unique V-gene family were dropped. A later analysis removed several hundred highly shared, low-generation-probability nucleotide sequences to deal with suspected cross-contamination and a sequencing artifact. For each public chain, a later analysis derived a clonal expansion index from normalized ranks of inferred template counts within each repertoire. In a later analysis, generation probabilities were computed using a VDJ recombination model fitted to out-of-frame rearrangements, and the results were checked against IGoR. Hypergeometric tests were used in a later analysis to score TCR-TCR, TCR-HLA and TCR-CMV co-occurrence, with a repertoire-size bias correction applied to the TCR pairs. To estimate false discovery rates, a later analysis permuted the HLA or CMV assignments 20 times. In a later analysis, co-occurring TCRs were grouped using DBSCAN, and TCRdist sequence similarity was added for clustering within HLA-allele-positive subsets. For co-occurrence clustering, repertoires with fewer than 30,000 or more than 120,000 public chains were excluded, along with five or six repertoires with anomalous nucleotide sharing. Sourced from immuneACCESS, this table was stored by TCRdb with only in-frame sequences that have V and J called. A share of the clones is absent; for the studies checked, an unresolved V gene accounts for under half, and the remainder has no known explanation. The V and J calls and clone size were taken over from that table, and D and trimming were inferred from the DNA. The sample records fewer than 200,000 clones, approximately 76% of which are singletons. In total, the top ten clones hold approximately 1.3% of the sample.

The cohort comprised hundreds of healthy bone marrow donors. At the time of sampling, every cohort member was nominally healthy, though immune exposures that went unrecorded were likely present. The donor was CMV seronegative and belonged to the group of 350 or so seronegative cohort members. Each donor provided a peripheral blood sample, and peripheral blood mononuclear cells were used for TCR beta sequencing. Genomic DNA was extracted from the blood cell samples with the Qiagen DNeasy Blood Extraction Kit. CDR1 MDHEN and CDR2 SYDVKM are derived from the germline V gene. Inclusive of the bounding cysteine and phenylalanine, the CDR3 is 16 residues long. Kept here is only the CDR3 DNA, which spans 48 bases and is read in frame from base 1. The junction shows trimming of 4 bases on V and 0 bases on J, and the gene matches do not reach 5 bases of it.

The specimen sequenced was PBMCs. The TCR was taken from a man aged 60-69 years in good health and CMV-seronegative. The chain links TRBV28 with TRBJ1-3; TRBD1 matches 8 bases in the middle. The nucleotides read TGTGCCAGCAGTTCGGGACAGGAGATCTCTGGAAACACCATATATTTT. Translated, it gives CASSSGQEISGNTIYF.